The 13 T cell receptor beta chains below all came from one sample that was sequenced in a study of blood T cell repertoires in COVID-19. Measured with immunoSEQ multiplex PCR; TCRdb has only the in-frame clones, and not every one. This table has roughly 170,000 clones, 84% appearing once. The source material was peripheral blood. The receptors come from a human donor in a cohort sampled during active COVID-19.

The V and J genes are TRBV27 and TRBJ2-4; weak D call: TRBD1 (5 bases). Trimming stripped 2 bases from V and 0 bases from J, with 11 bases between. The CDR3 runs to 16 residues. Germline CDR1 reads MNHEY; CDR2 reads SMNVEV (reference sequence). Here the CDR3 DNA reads TGTGCCAGCAGTTTAGCCACAGGAATAGCCAAAAACATTCAGTACTTC. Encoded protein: CASSLATGIAKNIQYF.

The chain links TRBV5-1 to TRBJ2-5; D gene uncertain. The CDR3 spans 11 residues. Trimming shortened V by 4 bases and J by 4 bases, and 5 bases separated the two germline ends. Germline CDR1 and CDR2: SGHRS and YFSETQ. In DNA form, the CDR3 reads TGCGCCAGCAGCCACTTAGAGACCCAGTACTTC. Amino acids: CASSHLETQYF.

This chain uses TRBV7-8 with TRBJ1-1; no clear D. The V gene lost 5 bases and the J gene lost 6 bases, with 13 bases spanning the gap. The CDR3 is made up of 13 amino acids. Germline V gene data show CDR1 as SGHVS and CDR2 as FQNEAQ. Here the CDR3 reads CASSPLWVSEAFF. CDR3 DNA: TGTGCCAGCAGCCCACTATGGGTGTCTGAAGCTTTCTTT.

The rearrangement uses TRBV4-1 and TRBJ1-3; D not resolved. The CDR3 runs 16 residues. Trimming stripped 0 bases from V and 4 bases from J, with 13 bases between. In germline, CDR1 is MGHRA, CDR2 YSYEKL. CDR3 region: CASSQENSYSGNTIYF. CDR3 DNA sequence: TGCGCCAGCAGCCAAGAAAACAGTTACTCGGGAAACACCATATATTTT.

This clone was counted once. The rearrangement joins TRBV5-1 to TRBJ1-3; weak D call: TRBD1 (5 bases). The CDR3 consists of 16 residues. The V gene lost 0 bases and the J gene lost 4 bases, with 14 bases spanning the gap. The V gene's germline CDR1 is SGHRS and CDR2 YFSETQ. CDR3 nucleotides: TGCGCCAGCAGCTTGGACGCCGGGACTGCGGGAAACACCATATATTTT. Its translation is CASSLDAGTAGNTIYF.

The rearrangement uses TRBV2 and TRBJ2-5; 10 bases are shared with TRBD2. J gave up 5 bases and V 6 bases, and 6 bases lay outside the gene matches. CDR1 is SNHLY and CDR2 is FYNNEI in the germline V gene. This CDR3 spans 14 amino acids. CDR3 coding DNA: TGTGCCAGCAGAACTAGCGGGGTGGGGGAGACCCAGTACTTC. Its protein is CASRTSGVGETQYF.

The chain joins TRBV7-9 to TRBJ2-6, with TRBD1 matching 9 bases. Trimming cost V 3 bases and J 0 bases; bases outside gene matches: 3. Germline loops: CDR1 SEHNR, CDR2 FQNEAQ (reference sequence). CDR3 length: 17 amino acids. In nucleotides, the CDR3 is TGTGCCAGCAGCTTCGGGACAGGGCGCTCTGGGGCCAACGTCCTGACTTTC. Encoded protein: CASSFGTGRSGANVLTF.

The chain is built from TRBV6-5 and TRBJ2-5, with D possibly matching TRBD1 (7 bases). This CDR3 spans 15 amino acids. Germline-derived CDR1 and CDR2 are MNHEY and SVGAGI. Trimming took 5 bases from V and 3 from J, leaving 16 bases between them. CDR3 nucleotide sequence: TGTGCCAGCAGTCGCGGGACAGACCCAAAAGAGACCCAGTACTTC. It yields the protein CASSRGTDPKETQYF.

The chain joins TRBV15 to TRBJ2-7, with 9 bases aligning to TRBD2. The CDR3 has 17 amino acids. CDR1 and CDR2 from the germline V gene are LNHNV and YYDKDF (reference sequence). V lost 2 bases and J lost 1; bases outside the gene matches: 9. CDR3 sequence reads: CATSRLAGTRGSYEQYF. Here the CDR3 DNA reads TGTGCCACCAGCAGACTAGCGGGGACTAGAGGGTCCTACGAGCAGTACTTC.

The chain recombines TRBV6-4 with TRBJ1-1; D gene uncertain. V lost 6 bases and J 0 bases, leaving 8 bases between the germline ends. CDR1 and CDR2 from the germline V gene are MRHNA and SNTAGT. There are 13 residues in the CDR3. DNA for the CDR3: TGTGCCAGCAGGGAGGCCTTGAACACTGAAGCTTTCTTT. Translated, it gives CASREALNTEAFF.

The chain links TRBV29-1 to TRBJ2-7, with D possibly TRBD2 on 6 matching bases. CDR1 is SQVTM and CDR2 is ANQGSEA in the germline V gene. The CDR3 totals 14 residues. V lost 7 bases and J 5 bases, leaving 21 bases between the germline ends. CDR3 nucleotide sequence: TGCAGCGCGAACTTGGCTCCGGGAGTCAACGAGCAGTACTTC. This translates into CSANLAPGVNEQYF.

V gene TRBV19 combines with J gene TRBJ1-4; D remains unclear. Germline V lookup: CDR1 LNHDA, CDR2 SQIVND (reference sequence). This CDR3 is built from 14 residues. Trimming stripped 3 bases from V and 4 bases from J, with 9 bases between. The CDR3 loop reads CASSISGFNEKLFF. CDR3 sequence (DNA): TGTGCCAGTAGTATTAGCGGATTTAATGAAAAACTGTTTTTT.

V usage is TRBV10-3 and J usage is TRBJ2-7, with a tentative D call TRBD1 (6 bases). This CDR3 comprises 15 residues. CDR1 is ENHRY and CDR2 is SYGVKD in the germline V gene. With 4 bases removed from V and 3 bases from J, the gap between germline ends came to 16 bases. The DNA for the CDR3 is TGTGCCATCAGTGGGAACTCTCGACAGGTCTACGAGCAGTACTTC. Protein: CAISGNSRQVYEQYF.